These 25 T cell receptor beta chains originate from one sample sequenced in a study of OX40 agonist ivuxolimab in advanced cancers. Libraries were prepared by immunoSEQ multiplex PCR; TCRdb keeps only in-frame clonotypes and omits some of them. Of roughly 80,000 clones listed, about 86% were seen once; the top ten hold under 2.5%. The sample in question was CD4+ or CD8+ T cells sorted from blood, obtained in a trial of the OX40 agonist ivuxolimab. These receptors came from an adult with an advanced solid tumor such as melanoma, head and neck, liver or kidney cancer.

The CDR3 DNA is TGTGCCAGCAGCCCCAAACCGACAGGGGGGAGGACTGAAGCTTTCTTT. Protein: CASSPKPTGGRTEAFF. The chain recombines TRBV5-5 with TRBJ1-1; TRBD1 matches at 9 bases. The junction had 12 bases not matched to a gene; V was cut back by 4 bases and J by 5 bases. The CDR3 consists of 16 residues. Per the germline V gene, CDR1 is SGHKS and CDR2 is YYEKEE (reference sequence).

The chain uses TRBV27 and TRBJ1-5; a weak D match, TRBD1 (6 bases). V dropped 5 bases and J dropped 2 bases, with 16 bases sitting between them. The CDR3 is made up of 16 amino acids. Germline CDR1 and CDR2: MNHEY and SMNVEV (reference sequence). CDR3: CASSAYRDARNQPQHF. In nucleotides, the CDR3 is TGTGCCAGCAGTGCCTACAGGGACGCCCGCAATCAGCCCCAGCATTTT.

V is TRBV7-7 and J is TRBJ2-3; D is possibly TRBD2 (6 bases). Germline V CDR1 and CDR2: SSHAT, FNYEAQ (reference sequence). The CDR3 contains 15 residues. V was trimmed by 2 bases and J by 0 bases, leaving 9 bases between them. CDR3 DNA: TGTGCCAGCAGCTTAACCGGGACTAGCACAGATACGCAGTATTTT. Amino acids: CASSLTGTSTDTQYF.

In its sample, this clone was seen once. The chain combines TRBV7-2 with TRBJ2-7; D gene unclear. Trimming left V 0 bases short and J 0 bases short, with 6 bases between. CDR3 size: 14 residues. Germline lookup yields CDR1 SGHTA and CDR2 FQGNSA. For the CDR3, the DNA is TGTGCCAGCAGCTTAGCAGCTACCTCCTACGAGCAGTACTTC. This gives the protein CASSLAATSYEQYF.

The V gene is TRBV6-1, the J gene TRBJ2-6; D unresolved. This CDR3 is 14 amino acids long. Germline V gene data show CDR1 as MNHNS and CDR2 as SASEGT. V gave up 6 bases and J gave up 0 bases, with 6 bases separating them. CDR3 amino acids: CASRASSGANVLTF. CDR3 DNA sequence: TGTGCCAGCAGAGCTAGCTCTGGGGCCAACGTCCTGACTTTC.

The rearrangement joins TRBV2 to TRBJ2-1; 13 bases align to TRBD2. The V segment lost 7 bases and the J segment 8 bases; nucleotides outside the gene matches: 8. The CDR3 has 15 amino acids. Germline CDR1 is SNHLY and CDR2 is FYNNEI. This CDR3 is CASMRGTSGIYEQFF. CDR3 nucleotides: TGTGCCAGCATGCGGGGGACTAGCGGGATATATGAGCAGTTCTTC.

This chain uses TRBV4-2 with TRBJ1-5; no firm D call. The ends were cut back, 0 bases at V and 6 bases at J, with 6 bases in the middle. The germline V gene encodes CDR1 LGHNA and CDR2 YNFKEQ. The CDR3 length is 13 residues. The CDR3 loop reads CASSQDMIQPQHF. CDR3 nucleotide sequence: TGTGCCAGCAGCCAAGATATGATTCAGCCCCAGCATTTT.

The J gene is TRBJ2-1, the V gene TRBV5-1, with D perhaps TRBD1 (6 bases). The CDR3 is made up of 16 amino acids. The germline gives CDR1 SGHRS, CDR2 YFSETQ. Trimming pared 3 bases from V and 9 bases from J, leaving 22 bases between. The CDR3 nucleotides read TGCGCCAGCAGCTCAGGACAGACAAACCCAACCCTTGAGCAGTTCTTC. This translates into CASSSGQTNPTLEQFF. Complete variable domain (other parts from reference TRBV5-1 and TRBJ2-1): KAGVTQTPRYLIKTRGQQVTLSCSPISGHRSVSWYQQTPGQGLQFLFEYFSETQRNKGNFPGRFSGRQFSNSRSEMNVSTLELGDSALYLCASSSGQTNPTLEQFFGPGTRLTVL.

The rearrangement links TRBV4-1 to TRBJ2-1; TRBD1 matches 8 bases. Germline trimming cut 4 bases from V and 5 bases from J; bases unmatched to any gene: 4. The CDR3 runs to 14 residues. The germline V gene has CDR1 MGHRA and CDR2 YSYEKL. CDR3 protein: CASSPRTGNNEQFF. The CDR3 DNA follows: TGCGCCAGCAGCCCCAGGACAGGGAACAATGAGCAGTTCTTC.

J is TRBJ1-5 and V is TRBV2; the match to TRBD1 covers 9 bases. V dropped 1 base and J dropped 6; count of bases not matched to a gene: 1. The germline gives CDR1 SNHLY, CDR2 FYNNEI. CDR3 length equals 14 residues. The chain's CDR3 is CASSEGDRVQPQHF. CDR3 bases: TGTGCCAGCAGTGAAGGGGACAGGGTTCAGCCCCAGCATTTT.

The genes are TRBV4-1 and TRBJ1-2; weak D call: TRBD1 (5 bases). The length of the CDR3 is 16 residues. Trimming shortened V by 0 bases and J by 0 bases, and 11 bases separated the two germline ends. The germline V gene has CDR1 MGHRA and CDR2 YSYEKL. DNA for the CDR3: TGCGCCAGCAGCCAAGAGGCAGGGAAGTCTAACTATGGCTACACCTTC. Translating it yields CASSQEAGKSNYGYTF.

The V gene is TRBV28, the J gene TRBJ1-1, with 11 bases fitting TRBD1. Trimming cost V 6 bases and J 5 bases; bases outside gene matches: 8. CDR3 length: 15 amino acids. In germline, CDR1 is MDHEN, CDR2 SYDVKM. The CDR3 DNA sequence: TGTGCCAGCAGCTCCGGGACAGGGGGAAATACTGAAGCTTTCTTT. Translated: CASSSGTGGNTEAFF.

This chain connects TRBV19 to TRBJ1-2; 7 nucleotides agree with TRBD1. Germline V CDR1 and CDR2: LNHDA, SQIVND (reference sequence). V was clipped by 9 bases and J by 5 bases; unmatched bases: 6. CDR3 length: 12 amino acids. Written as DNA, the CDR3 is TGTGCCAGCCGGGACAGAAAGTATGGCTACACCTTC. It codes for CASRDRKYGYTF.

This clone was picked up one time. The chain joins TRBV5-5 to TRBJ1-2; 7 bases align to TRBD1. The CDR3 has 13 amino acids. V shed 2 bases, J shed 6 bases, and the junction held 4 bases outside the gene matches. Germline CDR1 reads SGHKS; CDR2 reads YYEKEE (reference sequence). CDR3 protein: CASSFKGQHGYTF. As DNA, the CDR3 is TGTGCCAGCAGCTTTAAGGGACAGCATGGCTACACCTTC. Together with reference TRBV5-5 and TRBJ1-2, the CDR3 gives the full variable domain: DAGVTQSPTHLIKTRGQQVTLRCSPISGHKSVSWYQQVLGQGPQFIFQYYEKEERGRGNFPDRFSARQFPNYSSELNVNALLLGDSALYLCASSFKGQHGYTFGSGTRLTVV.

The rearrangement joins TRBV10-3 to TRBJ1-2; TRBD1 matches 7 bases. Trimming took 7 bases from V and 3 from J; bases not matched to a gene: 11. The CDR3 runs to 15 residues. Germline V CDR1 and CDR2: ENHRY, SYGVKD. The CDR3 region has the DNA TGTGCCATCAATTCTAGACAGGGAAACGACTATGGCTACACCTTC. This gives the protein CAINSRQGNDYGYTF.

The chain carries TRBV6-6 and TRBJ2-1; D is undetermined. Germline-derived CDR1 and CDR2 are MNHNY and SVGAGI (reference sequence). This CDR3 has 13 amino acids. The V end lost 0 bases, the J end lost 9 bases, and 9 bases lay between the germline ends. The CDR3 coding sequence is TGTGCCAGCAGTTACTCGATTTTTGGTGAGCAGTTCTTC. Translated, it gives CASSYSIFGEQFF.

The genes are TRBV7-8 and TRBJ1-5; D possibly corresponds to TRBD1 (5 bases). The CDR3 length is 15 residues. V was pared by 7 bases and J by 7 bases, with 20 bases between. From germline, CDR1 is SGHVS and CDR2 FQNEAQ. The CDR3 coding sequence is TGTGCCAGCACCCGAGGGGCAGGGCTGGAGCAGCCCCAGCATTTT. This codes for CASTRGAGLEQPQHF.

V is TRBV11-2 and J is TRBJ2-2; D remains ambiguous. Trimming pared 3 bases from V and 1 base from J, leaving 6 bases between. Germline V CDR1 and CDR2: SGHAT, FQNNGV. This CDR3 is built from 14 residues. CDR3 loop: CASSLNRNTGELFF. As DNA, the CDR3 is TGTGCCAGCAGCTTGAACAGGAACACCGGGGAGCTGTTTTTT.

This CDR3 is CASSEWEGASGNTIYF. The CDR3 DNA sequence: TGTGCCAGCAGTGAATGGGAAGGAGCCTCTGGAAACACCATATATTTT. The chain joins TRBV6-1 to TRBJ1-3; the D is unclear. The germline V gene has CDR1 MNHNS and CDR2 SASEGT. This CDR3 region has 16 residues. V lost 2 bases and J lost 0, with 11 bases in between.

The genes are TRBV5-8 and TRBJ2-5, with D possibly called TRBD1 or TRBD2 (5 bases each). Between the trimmed V and J ends, which lost 4 bases and 1 base, there was a span of 11 bases. CDR3 length: 14 residues. Per the germline V gene, CDR1 is SGHTS and CDR2 is YDEGEE. In DNA, the CDR3 is TGTGCCAGCAGCCTGGGACGGCCCCAAGAGACCCAGTACTTC. Translating gives CASSLGRPQETQYF.

The V call is TRBV10-3, the J call TRBJ2-5, with 7 bases fitting TRBD2. V shed 6 bases, J shed 2 bases, and the junction held 9 bases outside the gene matches. CDR1 and CDR2 (germline): ENHRY, SYGVKD. The CDR3 is 15 residues long. The CDR3 reads CAISQGGAVQETQYF. The CDR3 bases are TGTGCCATCAGCCAGGGAGGGGCGGTACAAGAGACCCAGTACTTC.

In this sample, this clone is medium-sized. The chain carries TRBV29-1 and TRBJ1-1; D unresolved. V dropped 6 bases and J dropped 4 bases, with 15 bases sitting between them. The CDR3 runs to 13 residues. Per germline, CDR1 SQVTM and CDR2 ANQGSEA. CDR3 amino acids: CSVPDGFGTEAFF. In DNA form, the CDR3 reads TGCAGCGTCCCCGACGGCTTCGGCACTGAAGCTTTCTTT.

This rearrangement joins TRBV27 to TRBJ2-2; weak D call: TRBD1 (6 bases). The V gene's germline CDR1 is MNHEY and CDR2 SMNVEV (reference sequence). The CDR3 contains 16 residues. With 5 bases removed from V and 3 bases from J, the gap between germline ends came to 16 bases. As DNA, the CDR3 is TGTGCCAGCAGTGTACAGGGTAACCTGGACACCGGGGAGCTGTTTTTT. The encoded protein is CASSVQGNLDTGELFF.

The J gene is TRBJ1-4, the V gene TRBV4-2; D remains ambiguous. The CDR3 runs 13 residues. V gave up 1 base and J gave up 8 bases, with 8 bases separating them. The germline CDR1 and CDR2 sequences are LGHNA and YNFKEQ. The CDR3 bases are TGTGCCAGCAGCCAAGGTCAAGCCGAAAAACTGTTTTTT. It specifies CASSQGQAEKLFF.

CDR3 coding DNA: TGTGCCAGCAAAATTGGGACAGGTTGGGGCTACACCTTC. Its protein product is CASKIGTGWGYTF. The chain recombines TRBV6-5 with TRBJ1-2; 8 positions match TRBD1. This CDR3 region has 13 residues. J gave up 8 bases and V 7 bases, and 9 bases lay outside the gene matches. Germline V gives CDR1 MNHEY, CDR2 SVGAGI.